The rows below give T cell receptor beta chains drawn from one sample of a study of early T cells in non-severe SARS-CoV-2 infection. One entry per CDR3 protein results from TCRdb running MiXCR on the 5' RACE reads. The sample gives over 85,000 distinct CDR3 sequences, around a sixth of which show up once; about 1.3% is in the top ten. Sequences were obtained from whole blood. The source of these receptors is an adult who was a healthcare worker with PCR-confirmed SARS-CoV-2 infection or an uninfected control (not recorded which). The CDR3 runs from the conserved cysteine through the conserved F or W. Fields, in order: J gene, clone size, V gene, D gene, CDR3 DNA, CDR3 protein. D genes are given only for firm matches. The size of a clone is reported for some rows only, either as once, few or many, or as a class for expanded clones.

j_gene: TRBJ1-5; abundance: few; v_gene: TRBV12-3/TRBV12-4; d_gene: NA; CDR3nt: TGTGCCAGCAGTTTAGCGCTGGGGCTCAATCAGCCCCAGCATTTT; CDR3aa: CASSLALGLNQPQHF
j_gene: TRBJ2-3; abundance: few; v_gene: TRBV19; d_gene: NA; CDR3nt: TGTGCCAGTAGTGTCCAGACACTATCGGCAGATACGCAGTATTTT; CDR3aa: CASSVQTLSADTQYF
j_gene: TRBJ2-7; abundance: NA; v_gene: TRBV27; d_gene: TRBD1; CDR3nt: TGTGCCAGCAGTCTCGCGTTCGGACAGGGGTTCTACGAGCAGTACTTC; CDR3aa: CASSLAFGQGFYEQYF
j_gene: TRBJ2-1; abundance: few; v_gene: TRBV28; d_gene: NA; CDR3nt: TGTGCCAGCAGGCCGTCAGGGCTCTCCTACAATGAGCAGTTCTTC; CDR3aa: CASRPSGLSYNEQFF
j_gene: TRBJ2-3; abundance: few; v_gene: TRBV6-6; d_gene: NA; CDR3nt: TGTGCCAGCAGTCCTCAGTTGGGGGCTGGGGATACGCAGTATTTT; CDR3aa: CASSPQLGAGDTQYF
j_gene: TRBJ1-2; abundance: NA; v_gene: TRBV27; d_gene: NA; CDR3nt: TGTGCCAGCAGTCAAGGACAGACAAACTATGGCTACACCTTC; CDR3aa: CASSQGQTNYGYTF
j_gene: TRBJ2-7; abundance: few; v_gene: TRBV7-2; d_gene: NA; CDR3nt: TGTGCCAGCAGCTTACAAACGGAGCGCTACGAGCAGTACTTC; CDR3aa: CASSLQTERYEQYF
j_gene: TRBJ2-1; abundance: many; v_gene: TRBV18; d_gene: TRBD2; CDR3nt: TGTGCCAGCTCACCTGGTGGCACTAGCGCCTCCCATGAGCAGTTCTTC; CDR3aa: CASSPGGTSASHEQFF
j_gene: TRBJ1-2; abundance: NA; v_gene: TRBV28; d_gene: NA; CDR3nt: TGTGCCAGCAATAGTATGAGATATGGCTACACCTTC; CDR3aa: CASNSMRYGYTF
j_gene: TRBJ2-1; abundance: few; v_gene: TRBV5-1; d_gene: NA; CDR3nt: TGCGCCAGCAGCTTAGGCCGAGAGGGCTACTCCTACAATGAGCAGTTCTTC; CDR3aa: CASSLGREGYSYNEQFF
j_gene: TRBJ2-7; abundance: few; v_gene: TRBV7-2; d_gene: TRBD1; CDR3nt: TGTGCCAGCAGCCCCGGGACAGGGAATGCCTACGAGCAGTACTTC; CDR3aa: CASSPGTGNAYEQYF
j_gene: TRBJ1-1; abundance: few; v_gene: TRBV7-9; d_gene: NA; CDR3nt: TGTGCCAGCAGCCCTAGTAACACTGAAGTTTTCTTT; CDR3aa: CASSPSNTEVFF
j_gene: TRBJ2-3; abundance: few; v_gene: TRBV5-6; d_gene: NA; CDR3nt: TGTGCCAGCAGCAAACCCAGGGGCCTTAAGGTGATTACGCAGTATTTT; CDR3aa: CASSKPRGLKVITQYF
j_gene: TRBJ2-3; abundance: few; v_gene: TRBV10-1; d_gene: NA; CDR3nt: TGCGCCAGCAGTGATAGCGGCGCGGGCGATACGCAGTATTTT; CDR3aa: CASSDSGAGDTQYF
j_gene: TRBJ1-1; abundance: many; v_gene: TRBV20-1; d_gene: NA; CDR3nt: TGCAGTGCTATCGGACAGAATGAAGCTTTCTTT; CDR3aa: CSAIGQNEAFF
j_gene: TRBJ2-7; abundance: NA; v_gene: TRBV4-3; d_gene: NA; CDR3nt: TGCGCCAGCAGCCAAGATCGCCCCGGAGGACTCTACGAGCAGTACTTC; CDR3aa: CASSQDRPGGLYEQYF
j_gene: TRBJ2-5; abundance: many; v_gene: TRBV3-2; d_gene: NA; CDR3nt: TGTGCCAGCAGCCCTCGCCGGGACCCGACATGGTGGGAGACCCAGTACTTC; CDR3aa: CASSPRRDPTWWETQYF
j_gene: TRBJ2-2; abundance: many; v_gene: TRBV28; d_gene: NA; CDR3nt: TGTGCCAGCAGTTTCCGAGGTTCGAACACCGGGGAGCTGTTTTTT; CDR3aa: CASSFRGSNTGELFF
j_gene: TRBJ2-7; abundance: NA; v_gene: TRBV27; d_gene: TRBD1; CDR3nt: TGTGCCAGCAGTTCGGACAGGCATTCCCAATACGAGCAGTACTTC; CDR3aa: CASSSDRHSQYEQYF
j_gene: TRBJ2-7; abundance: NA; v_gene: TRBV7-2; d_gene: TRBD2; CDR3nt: TGTGCCAGCAGCACAGCCGGGACTAGCTACGAGCAGTACTTC; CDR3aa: CASSTAGTSYEQYF
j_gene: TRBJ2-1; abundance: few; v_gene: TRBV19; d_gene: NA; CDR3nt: TGTGCCAGTAGTATATACCCTTGGGATGAGCAGTTCTTC; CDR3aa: CASSIYPWDEQFF
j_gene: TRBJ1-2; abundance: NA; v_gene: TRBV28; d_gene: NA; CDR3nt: TGTGCCAGCAGTTACAATAACTATGGCTACACCTTC; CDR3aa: CASSYNNYGYTF
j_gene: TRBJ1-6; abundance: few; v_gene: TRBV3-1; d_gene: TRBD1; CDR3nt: TGTGCCAGCAGCCTTCAGGACAGGGGGAATTCACCCCTCCACTTT; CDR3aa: CASSLQDRGNSPLHF
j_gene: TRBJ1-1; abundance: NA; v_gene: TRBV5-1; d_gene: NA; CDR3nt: TGCGCCAGCAGCTTGGAACGCCGGGGTCGTAACACTGAAGCTTTCTTT; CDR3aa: CASSLERRGRNTEAFF
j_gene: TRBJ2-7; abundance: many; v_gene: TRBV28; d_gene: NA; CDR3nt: TGTGCCAGCAGTCCCCTAGGGGGGGGGAGCTCCTACGAGCAGTACTTC; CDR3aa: CASSPLGGGSSYEQYF
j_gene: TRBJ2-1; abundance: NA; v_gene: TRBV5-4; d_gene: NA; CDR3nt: TGTGCCAGCAGCTTGGAACTAGCCCTAAGCAATGAGCAGTTCTTC; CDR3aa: CASSLELALSNEQFF